Here is one TCR beta chain with its context. Source material for PBMCs was over 8 ml fresh peripheral blood. Template material for amplifying TCR beta CDR3 regions consisted of RNA transcripts. Researchers ran a first-round RT-PCR on the TCR CDR3 using the HTBI primer set. One entry per CDR3 protein, called by TCRdb with MiXCR from the multiplex PCR reads. The top ten clones hold about 8.9% of a sample with about 840,000 distinct CDR3 sequences, around 38% of them seen once. These data originate in a study of T cells in Graves' hyperthyroidism and ophthalmopathy. Per the germline V gene, CDR1 is SGHRS and CDR2 is YFSETQ. The ends were cut back, 7 bases at V and 4 bases at J, with 17 bases in the middle. The CDR3 runs to 14 residues.

Sequences were obtained from blood. The receptor comes from a man aged 18 to 30 with Graves' hyperthyroidism. The chain recombines TRBV5-1 with TRBJ1-2, with a tentative D call TRBD1 (5 bases). The CDR3 reads CASRPGGGAYGYTF. CDR3 nucleotides: TGCGCCAGCCGCCCCGGGGGAGGTGCCTATGGCTACACCTTC. Variable domain in full (rest from reference TRBV5-1 and TRBJ1-2): KAGVTQTPRYLIKTRGQQVTLSCSPISGHRSVSWYQQTPGQGLQFLFEYFSETQRNKGNFPGRFSGRQFSNSRSEMNVSTLELGDSALYLCASRPGGGAYGYTFGSGTRLTVV.